The 28 T cell receptor beta chains below were found in one sample sequenced in a study of cytomegalovirus exposure and HLA in healthy donors. Some clones are missing from TCRdb's copy, which holds only in-frame ones; the method was immunoSEQ multiplex PCR. Among about 160,000 clones listed, about 82% were seen once. Sequenced input: PBMCs. The receptors shown here come from a man aged 25-45 years in good health and CMV-seropositive.

The chain links TRBV7-2 to TRBJ1-1; possible D gene TRBD1, 6 bases. V was trimmed by 4 bases and J by 4 bases, leaving 13 bases between them. The germline gives CDR1 SGHTA, CDR2 FQGNSA. The CDR3 runs 14 residues. CDR3 sequence reads: CASSSPAGVTEAFF. The CDR3 DNA sequence: TGTGCCAGCAGCTCTCCAGCAGGGGTCACTGAAGCTTTCTTT.

The genes are TRBV7-3 and TRBJ2-3; D is possibly TRBD2 (5 bases). The CDR3 runs to 16 residues. The germline V gene has CDR1 SGHTA and CDR2 FQGTGA. V was cut by 1 base and J by 5 bases, with 16 bases left in between. This CDR3 is CASSLNGLARGDTQYF. CDR3 sequence (DNA): TGTGCCAGCAGCTTAAACGGACTCGCCCGCGGAGATACGCAGTATTTT.

The rearrangement links TRBV27 to TRBJ1-5; possibly TRBD1 for D (6 bases). Trimming took off 2 bases at V and 2 bases at J, with 10 bases between the two ends. The CDR3 runs to 15 residues. Germline V gene data show CDR1 as MNHEY and CDR2 as SMNVEV (reference sequence). Written as DNA, the CDR3 is TGTGCCAGCAGTTTAACCCCAGGGGGCAATCAGCCCCAGCATTTT. Amino acids: CASSLTPGGNQPQHF.

This sequence joins TRBV13 and TRBJ2-3, with 9 positions matching TRBD1. The CDR3 is made up of 17 amino acids. J lost 2 bases, V lost 3 bases, and 9 bases had no gene match. Per the germline V gene, CDR1 is PRHDT and CDR2 is FYEKMQ (reference sequence). The CDR3 nucleotides read TGTGCCAGCAGCTTCAGGACAGGGGAAGTTCACACAGATACGCAGTATTTT. Encoded protein: CASSFRTGEVHTDTQYF. Supplemented by reference TRBV13 and TRBJ2-3, the full variable domain reads AAGVIQSPRHLIKEKRETATLKCYPIPRHDTVYWYQQGPGQDPQFLISFYEKMQSDKGSIPDRFSAQQFSDYHSELNMSSLELGDSALYFCASSFRTGEVHTDTQYFGPGTRLTVL.

This clone was counted once. The chain joins TRBV29-1 to TRBJ1-1; no reliable D call. The CDR3 sequence is 13 residues long. Germline CDR1 reads SQVTM; CDR2 reads ANQGSEA. Between the trimmed V and J ends, which lost 7 bases and 4 bases, there was a span of 16 bases. CDR3 sequence reads: CSADGEITTEAFF. The DNA for the CDR3 is TGCAGCGCCGACGGGGAGATCACCACTGAAGCTTTCTTT.

The chain recombines TRBV6-4 with TRBJ1-1, with a possible D match to TRBD1 (5 bases). CDR1 and CDR2 from the germline V gene are MRHNA and SNTAGT. This CDR3 region has 14 residues. The ends were cut back, 0 bases at V and 4 bases at J, with 9 bases in the middle. The CDR3 sequence: CASSDSRRGTEAFF. CDR3 DNA: TGTGCCAGCAGTGACTCGAGAAGGGGCACTGAAGCTTTCTTT.

This clone was recorded only once. The chain combines TRBV21-1 with TRBJ2-7; the table's TRBD1 call for D was not verified on the DNA. TRBV21-1 is marked as a pseudogene. This CDR3 has 11 residues. CDR3 sequence reads: CASPGGHEQYF. CDR3 nucleotide sequence: TGTGCCAGCCCAGGGGGCCACGAGCAGTACTTC.

A few counts support this clone. The chain links TRBV5-4 to TRBJ1-3; the D gene is possibly TRBD1 (5 bases). Germline CDR1 is SGHNT and CDR2 is YYREEE (reference sequence). The germline V and J ends were trimmed by 0 bases and 6 bases, with 10 bases remaining between them. The CDR3 spans 14 residues. Here the CDR3 DNA reads TGTGCCAGCAGCTTGGTGGGGGGAATAAACACCATATATTTT. Translating gives CASSLVGGINTIYF.

The V and J genes are TRBV5-5 and TRBJ1-1; D unclear. The CDR3 length is 13 residues. V was cut by 1 base and J by 8 bases, with 12 bases left in between. From germline, CDR1 is SGHKS and CDR2 YYEKEE (reference sequence). CDR3 amino acids: CASSLPGRREAFF. In DNA, the CDR3 is TGTGCCAGCAGCTTGCCTGGGAGGAGGGAAGCTTTCTTT. Filled out from reference TRBV5-5 and TRBJ1-1, the complete variable domain reads DAGVTQSPTHLIKTRGQQVTLRCSPISGHKSVSWYQQVLGQGPQFIFQYYEKEERGRGNFPDRFSARQFPNYSSELNVNALLLGDSALYLCASSLPGRREAFFGQGTRLTVV.

The J gene is TRBJ1-1, the V gene TRBV18; D is ambiguous. Germline V CDR1 and CDR2: KGHSH, LQKENI. This CDR3 has 13 amino acids. Trimming removed 2 bases from V and 7 bases from J, with 11 bases in between. The CDR3, as DNA: TGTGCCAGCTCACCAGAGGGCCCCCTTGAAGCTTTCTTT. The encoded protein is CASSPEGPLEAFF.

V usage is TRBV9 and J usage is TRBJ2-3; D not resolved. CDR3 length equals 17 residues. Trimming left V 0 bases short and J 0 bases short, with 14 bases between. Per germline, CDR1 SGDLS and CDR2 YYNGEE. The CDR3 loop is CASSVGQAVHSTDTQYF. CDR3 in DNA: TGTGCCAGCAGCGTAGGGCAGGCAGTTCATAGCACAGATACGCAGTATTTT.

This chain joins TRBV5-4 and TRBJ2-3, with D unresolved. The CDR3 is 14 residues long. Germline loops: CDR1 SGHNT, CDR2 YYREEE (reference sequence). V was cut by 0 bases and J by 3 bases, with 8 bases left in between. The DNA for the CDR3 is TGTGCCAGCAGCTTGGACCAGGTAACAGATACGCAGTATTTT. This sequence encodes CASSLDQVTDTQYF.

The chain joins TRBV11-3 to TRBJ2-3, with D unresolved. The V end lost 3 bases, the J end lost 8 bases, and 9 bases lay between the germline ends. The CDR3 consists of 12 residues. Germline V gene lookup returns CDR1 SGHNT and CDR2 YENEEA. CDR3 DNA: TGTGCCAGCAGCTTCGAAAGCCGTACGCAGTATTTT. Its translation is CASSFESRTQYF.

On this clone: The sample holds other DNA sequences that translate to the same CDR3. This sequence joins TRBV19 and TRBJ1-1; no definite D call. The germline CDR1 and CDR2 sequences are LNHDA and SQIVND (reference sequence). The CDR3 loop spans 13 amino acids. V lost 3 bases, J lost 5 bases, and 10 bases lay in between. In nucleotides, the CDR3 is TGTGCCAGTAGTATTGCGGGAGGGACTGAAGCTTTCTTT. Protein product: CASSIAGGTEAFF.

This clone was counted only a few times. The rearrangement uses TRBV5-6 and TRBJ1-2; TRBD1 agrees at 8 bases. This CDR3 is built from 14 residues. The junction had 4 bases not matched to a gene; V was cut back by 2 bases and J by 4 bases. Germline assignment: CDR1 SGHDT and CDR2 YYEEEE. The CDR3 DNA follows: TGTGCCAGCAGCTTCTCCGGGACAGGCTATGGCTACACCTTC. It encodes CASSFSGTGYGYTF.

This chain links TRBV6-5 with TRBJ2-7; TRBD2 matches at 9 bases. The CDR3 has 15 residues. V lost 0 bases, J lost 2 bases, and 2 bases stayed unmatched. CDR1 is MNHEY and CDR2 is SVGAGI in the germline V gene. CDR3 residues: CASSYSSGSPYEQYF. CDR3 DNA sequence: TGTGCCAGCAGTTACTCTAGCGGGAGTCCCTACGAGCAGTACTTC.

The chain has TRBV2 and TRBJ1-5; TRBD1 might be the D (5 bases). Trimming removed 2 bases from V and 9 bases from J, with 20 bases in between. CDR1 and CDR2 (germline): SNHLY, FYNNEI. This CDR3 spans 16 amino acids. The CDR3 sequence: CASSERGGIPPGPQHF. As DNA, the CDR3 is TGTGCCAGCAGTGAAAGGGGTGGCATACCCCCAGGGCCCCAGCATTTT.

The chain combines TRBV6-1 with TRBJ2-7; 7 bases are a match to TRBD1. The CDR3 spans 13 residues. J lost 5 bases, V lost 6 bases, and 7 bases had no gene match. Germline assignment: CDR1 MNHNS and CDR2 SASEGT. CDR3 coding DNA: TGTGCCAGCAGCCGAGGGGGCGCGAACGAGCAGTACTTC. This sequence encodes CASSRGGANEQYF.

This chain uses TRBV4-1 with TRBJ2-7; D uncertain. The CDR3 covers 15 residues. Looked up from germline, CDR1 is MGHRA and CDR2 is YSYEKL. V gave up 0 bases and J gave up 6 bases, with 15 bases separating them. The CDR3 region is CASSQDWPGRFEQYF. The CDR3 DNA is TGCGCCAGCAGCCAAGATTGGCCCGGCAGGTTCGAGCAGTACTTC.

The chain carries TRBV4-2 and TRBJ1-5; D may be TRBD1 (6 bases). The germline V and J ends were trimmed by 0 bases and 5 bases, with 14 bases remaining between them. The CDR3 spans 16 residues. Per germline, CDR1 LGHNA and CDR2 YNFKEQ. The CDR3 DNA follows: TGTGCCAGCAGCCAAGATCCCAGGGGCACGTATCAGCCCCAGCATTTT. Encoded protein: CASSQDPRGTYQPQHF.

The genes are TRBV10-3 and TRBJ1-6; 7 nucleotides match TRBD1. V shed 10 bases, J shed 7 bases, and the junction held 10 bases outside the gene matches. The germline gives CDR1 ENHRY, CDR2 SYGVKD. The CDR3 has 14 residues. In DNA, the CDR3 is TGTGCCAGCGAAGACAGGGACGGAAATTCACCCCTCCACTTT. It codes for CASEDRDGNSPLHF.

The chain couples TRBV5-1 to TRBJ1-3; D gene unclear. Germline CDR1 and CDR2: SGHRS and YFSETQ. Trimming took 0 bases from V and 2 from J, leaving 12 bases between them. The CDR3 sequence is 16 residues long. CDR3 sequence: CASSLETWSAGNTIYF. For the CDR3, the DNA is TGCGCCAGCAGCTTGGAAACGTGGAGTGCTGGAAACACCATATATTTT.

This clone was observed once. The rearrangement joins TRBV2 to TRBJ2-2, with TRBD1 matching over 8 bases. CDR1 and CDR2 (germline): SNHLY, FYNNEI. V trimming: 9 bases; J trimming: 2 bases; junction bases outside the gene matches: 5. CDR3 length: 14 amino acids. CDR3 amino acids: CASLQGANTGELFF. The DNA of the CDR3 is TGTGCCAGTCTTCAGGGGGCCAACACCGGGGAGCTGTTTTTT.

CDR3 protein: CASSYERSSYNEQFF. CDR3 sequence (DNA): TGTGCCAGCAGTTATGAAAGGAGCTCCTACAATGAGCAGTTCTTC. The chain joins TRBV6-5 to TRBJ2-1; no definite D call. Between the trimmed V and J ends, which lost 3 bases and 0 bases, there was a span of 9 bases. Germline values: CDR1 MNHEY, CDR2 SVGAGI. The CDR3 spans 15 residues.

J is TRBJ1-1 and V is TRBV7-2; a weak D match, TRBD1 (5 bases). Trimming pared 2 bases from V and 1 base from J, leaving 11 bases between. Looked up from germline, CDR1 is SGHTA and CDR2 is FQGNSA. CDR3 length equals 15 residues. The CDR3 sequence is CASSLWGVGNTEAFF. The CDR3 region has the DNA TGTGCCAGCAGCTTATGGGGGGTAGGGAACACTGAAGCTTTCTTT. Drawing the rest from reference TRBV7-2 and TRBJ1-1, the complete variable domain is GAGVSQSPSNKVTEKGKDVELRCDPISGHTALYWYRQSLGQGLEFLIYFQGNSAPDKSGLPSDRFSAERTGGSVSTLTIQRTQQEDSAVYLCASSLWGVGNTEAFFGQGTRLTVV.

V is TRBV29-1 and J is TRBJ2-7; possible D gene TRBD1, 5 bases. The CDR3 has 13 residues. Germline V gene sequence: CDR1 SQVTM, CDR2 ANQGSEA. V shed 5 bases and J shed 4 bases, with 15 bases lying between them. This CDR3 reads CSVPDPDSYEQYF. For the CDR3, the DNA is TGCAGCGTTCCGGACCCCGACAGTTACGAGCAGTACTTC.

The table lists this clone with a count of one. The chain combines TRBV9 with TRBJ2-1, with TRBD1 as a possible D gene (6 bases). Trimming stripped 3 bases from V and 2 bases from J, with 18 bases between. Germline CDR1 SGDLS, CDR2 YYNGEE. CDR3 length: 17 amino acids. The CDR3, as DNA: TGTGCCAGCAGCGATAGAGGGCTGGACAGCCCCTACAATGAGCAGTTCTTC. This sequence encodes CASSDRGLDSPYNEQFF.

The chain joins TRBV7-3 to TRBJ1-1; TRBD1 aligns across 8 bases. V lost 5 bases, J lost 1 base, and 3 bases stayed unmatched. Germline V gene data show CDR1 as SGHTA and CDR2 as FQGTGA. The CDR3 is made up of 14 amino acids. For the CDR3, the DNA is TGTGCCAGCAGCCTACAGGGGGGGAACACTGAAGCTTTCTTT. It specifies CASSLQGGNTEAFF.